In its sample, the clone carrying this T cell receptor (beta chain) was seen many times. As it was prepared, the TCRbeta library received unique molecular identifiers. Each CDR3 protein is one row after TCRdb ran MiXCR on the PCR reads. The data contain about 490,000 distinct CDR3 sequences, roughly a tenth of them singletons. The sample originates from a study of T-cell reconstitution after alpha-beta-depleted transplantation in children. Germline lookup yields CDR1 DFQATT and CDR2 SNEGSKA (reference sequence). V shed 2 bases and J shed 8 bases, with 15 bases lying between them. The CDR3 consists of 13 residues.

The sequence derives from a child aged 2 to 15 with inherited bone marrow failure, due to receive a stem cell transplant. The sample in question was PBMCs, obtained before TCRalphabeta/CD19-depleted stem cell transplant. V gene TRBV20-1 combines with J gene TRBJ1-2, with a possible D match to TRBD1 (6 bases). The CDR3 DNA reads TGCAGTGCTAGAAAAGGGACACCGTGGGGCTACACCTTC. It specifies CSARKGTPWGYTF.